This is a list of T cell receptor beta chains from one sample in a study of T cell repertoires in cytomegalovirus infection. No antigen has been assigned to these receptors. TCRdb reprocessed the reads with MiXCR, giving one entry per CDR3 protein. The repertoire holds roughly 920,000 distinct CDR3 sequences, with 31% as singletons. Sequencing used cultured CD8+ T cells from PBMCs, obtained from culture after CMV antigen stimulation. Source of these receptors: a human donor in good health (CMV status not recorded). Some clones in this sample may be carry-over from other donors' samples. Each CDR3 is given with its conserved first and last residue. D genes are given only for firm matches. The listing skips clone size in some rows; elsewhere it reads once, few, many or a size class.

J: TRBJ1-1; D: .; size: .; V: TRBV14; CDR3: CASSHPDRTEAFF; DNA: TGTGCCAGCAGCCACCCAGATAGGACTGAAGCTTTCTTT
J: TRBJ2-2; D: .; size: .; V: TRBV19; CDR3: CATNRGGTGELFF; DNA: TGTGCCACCAACAGGGGAGGGACCGGGGAGCTGTTTTTT
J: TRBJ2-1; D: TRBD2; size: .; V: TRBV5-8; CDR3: CASRLMASGYNEQFF; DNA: TGTGCCAGCAGACTGATGGCTAGCGGATACAATGAGCAGTTCTTC
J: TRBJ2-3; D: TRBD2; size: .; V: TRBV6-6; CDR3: CASHGAGPDTQYF; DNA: TGTGCCAGTCATGGAGCGGGGCCAGATACGCAGTATTTT
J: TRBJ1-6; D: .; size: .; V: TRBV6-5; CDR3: CASNSGFEMSSYNSPLHF; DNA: TGTGCCAGTAATTCAGGGTTTGAGATGAGCTCCTATAATTCACCCCTCCACTTT
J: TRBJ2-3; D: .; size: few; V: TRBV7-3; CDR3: CASSKTGYGTDTQYF; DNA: TGTGCCAGCAGCAAAACGGGCTACGGAACAGATACGCAGTATTTT
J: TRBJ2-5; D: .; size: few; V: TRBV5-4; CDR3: CASSLPGHINNQETQYF; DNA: TGTGCCAGCAGCTTACCGGGACACATCAATAATCAAGAGACCCAGTACTTC
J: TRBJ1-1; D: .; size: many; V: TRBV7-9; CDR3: CASSQAWDGAEAFF; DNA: TGTGCCAGCAGCCAGGCATGGGATGGTGCTGAAGCTTTCTTT
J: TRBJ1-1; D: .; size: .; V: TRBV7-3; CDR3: CASSLEGNEAFF; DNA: TGTGCCAGCAGCTTAGAGGGGAATGAAGCTTTCTTT
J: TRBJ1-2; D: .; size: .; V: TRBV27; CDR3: CASSPTSTGNYGYTF; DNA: TGTGCCAGCAGTCCCACCTCGACAGGAAACTATGGCTACACCTTC
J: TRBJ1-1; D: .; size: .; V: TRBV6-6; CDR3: CASRGRGRDTEAFF; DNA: TGTGCCAGCCGGGGGAGAGGGAGGGACACTGAAGCTTTCTTT
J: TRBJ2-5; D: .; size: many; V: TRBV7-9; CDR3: CASSLMETQYF; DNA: TGTGCCAGCAGCTTGATGGAGACCCAGTACTTC
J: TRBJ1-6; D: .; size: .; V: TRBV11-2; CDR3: CASSFMDYNSPLHF; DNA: TGTGCCAGCAGCTTTATGGACTATAATTCACCCCTCCACTTT
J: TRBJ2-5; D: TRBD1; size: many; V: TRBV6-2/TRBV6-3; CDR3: CASNPGQAQETQYF; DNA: TGTGCCAGCAACCCGGGACAGGCCCAAGAGACCCAGTACTTC
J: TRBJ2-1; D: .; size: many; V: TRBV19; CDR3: CASSTGYNEQFF; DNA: TGTGCCAGCAGCACAGGGTACAATGAGCAGTTCTTC
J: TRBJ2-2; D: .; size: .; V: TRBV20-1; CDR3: CSARRQLTGELFF; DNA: TGCAGTGCTAGGCGTCAGCTCACCGGGGAGCTGTTTTTT
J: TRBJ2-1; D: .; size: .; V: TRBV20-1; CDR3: CSARDLDRSSYNEQFF; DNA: TGCAGTGCTAGAGATTTAGACCGGAGCTCCTACAATGAGCAGTTCTTC
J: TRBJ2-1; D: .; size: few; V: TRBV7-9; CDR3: CASSTPGPYNEQFF; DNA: TGTGCCAGCAGCACCCCGGGTCCCTACAATGAGCAGTTCTTC
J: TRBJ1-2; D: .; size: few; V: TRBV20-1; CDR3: CSARPPEAGYTF; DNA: TGCAGTGCTAGACCCCCAGAGGCTGGCTACACCTTC
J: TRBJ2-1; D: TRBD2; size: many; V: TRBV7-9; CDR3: CASSLAPAGVVNEQFF; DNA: TGTGCCAGCAGCTTAGCGCCAGCGGGGGTAGTAAATGAGCAGTTCTTC
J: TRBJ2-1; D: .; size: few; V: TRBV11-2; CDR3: CASSLEQFNAEQFF; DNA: TGTGCCAGCAGCTTAGAACAGTTCAATGCTGAGCAGTTCTTC
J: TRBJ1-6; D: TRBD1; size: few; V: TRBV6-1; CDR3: CASSHDRGNSPLHF; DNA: TGTGCCAGCAGTCACGACAGGGGGAATTCACCCCTCCACTTT